This TCR beta chain was sequenced for a study of neurological immune-mediated disorders. Study summary: There were about 35 multiple sclerosis patients. Of these, around 30 had relapsing-remitting MS and 3 had secondary progressive MS. Whole-study results and caveats: Expanded clones shared no identical CDR3 amino acid sequences across subjects, which suggested private TCR-beta repertoires in all groups. HTLV-1-associated myelopathy showed the most TCR clonal expansion; multiple sclerosis the least, below healthy controls. When the repertoires were grouped phylogenetically, those of 18 of the 34 multiple sclerosis patients came together in a single cluster of related CDR3 sequences, which points to a possible repertoire-level signature.

This clonotype has at least ten counts. The antigen is unknown. Germline-derived CDR1 and CDR2 are SQVTM and ANQGSEA. This CDR3 region has 12 residues. V lost 5 bases and J 4 bases, leaving 11 bases between the germline ends. TCRdb processed the 5' RACE reads anew with MiXCR; each CDR3 protein has one entry. The sample records 55,000 to 75,000 distinct CDR3 sequences, roughly 2.5% being singletons. Sequencing was carried out using PBMCs. The clonotype originates from a man aged 45-60 years with multiple sclerosis. The chain uses TRBV29-1 and TRBJ1-1, with no clear D. The DNA for the CDR3 is TGCAGCGTTTCAAGGATAGGCACTGAAGCTTTCTTT. It encodes CSVSRIGTEAFF.